Below, one T cell receptor (beta chain) is given with its context. The count of this clone is one. The specificity of this receptor is unknown. Base qualities are not at hand, and no much larger clone is one base apart. Sequences MNHEY (CDR1) and SVGAGI (CDR2) are obtained from the germline V gene. Inclusive of the bounding cysteine and phenylalanine, the CDR3 is 14 residues long. CDR3 DNA is the only sequence kept; it has 42 bases, read in frame from the first base. V is clipped by 2 bases and J by 15 bases, and the sequence between their germline boundaries is 20 bases long. The CDR3 regions of human TCRbeta chains were subjected to immunosequencing. From the authors' description of their analysis: TCRs in the repertoires were compared against a reference library of SARS-CoV-2-specific TCRs that had been generated with the MIRA antigen-specificity platform. Breadth meant the fraction of unique TCRs that were SARS-CoV-2-associated, whereas depth meant the fraction of total T cells that were SARS-CoV-2-associated. Each spike-specific TCR was assigned to its reactive spike region and to a CD4 or CD8 class using the MIRA data. Log10-transformed breadth and depth values were compared by one-way ANOVA with Sidak's multiple comparisons tests. The source is immuneACCESS, and TCRdb retained only in-frame sequences with V and J called. Part of the clones is not carried over; for the studies checked, unresolved V genes explain less than half of this, and the remainder is unexplained. The V and J calls and the clone size are those of that table, but D and trimming were determined from the DNA. The sample data list 150,000 to 180,000 clones, and 86% of these were observed just once. 5.5% to 6% of the sample is taken by the ten largest.

The time point label, as the study defines it: baseline before first vaccination. The sample's treatment or condition label, in plain terms: meningococcal conjugate vaccine given as trial control. Vaccinee samples came from UK trials COV001 and COV002, including a single-blind randomized controlled phase 2/3 trial of AZD1222 (ChAdOx1 nCoV-19) in healthy adults. For TCRbeta chain sequencing, PBMC samples were collected from trial participants at day 0 and at day 28 after the second dose. The entry originates in a study of T cell responses to AZD1222 COVID-19 vaccine (dated by TCRdb to about 2021). About the investigation overall: TCR sequencing covered some 250 trial participants: around 210 given two doses of AZD1222 and 26 given two doses of MenACWY control vaccine. Trial participants were enrolled by age into 18-55, 56-69 and 70-plus year subgroups, with 148, 28 and 57 TCR-sequenced participants respectively.

Results and caveats for the whole study, not just this receptor: Conclusions about previously exposed vaccinees are limited because only six or seven AZD1222 recipients were SARS-CoV-2 seropositive at baseline. Participants were mostly white British and included more females than males, and it was suggested by the authors that clonal diversity may have been underestimated. Because no day 14 peak-response samples were available, the repertoires could be characterized only after the peak T cell response. Spike-specific TCR breadth and depth rose significantly after two AZD1222 doses compared with day 0 and with MenACWY recipients. CD4 TCRs associated with the vaccine covered the entire spike protein, and the dominant responses were in regions 160-218 and 743-854. Reportedly, almost half of the unique spike-specific TCRs recognized epitopes lying outside the regions that are mutated in the B.1.351 and B.1.1.7 variants. The 56-69-year group was small, and its depth increase did not reach significance, likely because of low power.

This sequence originates from an adult in good health. The chain uses TRBV6-5 and TRBJ1-5, with TRBD1 as a weak D call on 5 bases. The sample consisted of peripheral blood, taken on day 0 of MenACWY control vaccination. The nucleotide sequence is TGTGCCAGCAGTTACGTAGAGAAAGGGGCCCTACGGCATTTT. It encodes CASSYVEKGALRHF.